Here is one TCR beta chain with its context. This entry belongs to a study of T cells in Graves' hyperthyroidism and ophthalmopathy. Graves' hyperthyroidism qualified as stable when ophthalmopathy did not progress within 18 months. Each patient was aged 18 to 65 and had newly diagnosed hyperthyroidism of under 2 months' duration. 9.5 to 10 ml fresh peripheral blood yielded the PBMCs. This CDR3 region has 17 residues. Germline V gene lookup returns CDR1 MGHRA and CDR2 YSYEKL. V shed 4 bases, J shed 2 bases, and the junction held 11 bases outside the gene matches. What was amplified from RNA transcripts were TCR beta CDR3 regions. The HTBI primer set was used in a first-round RT-PCR of the TCR CDR3. TCRdb used MiXCR to reprocess the multiplex PCR reads, holding one entry per CDR3 protein. Here the sample spans about 690,000 distinct CDR3 sequences, roughly 17% being singletons.

The clonotype was recovered from a man aged 50 to 60 with Graves' hyperthyroidism. The sample comprised blood. The chain combines TRBV4-1 with TRBJ1-5; 7 bases fit TRBD1. The CDR3 protein is CASSRVQGVFGNQPQHF. DNA for the CDR3: TGCGCCAGCAGCCGCGTTCAGGGGGTTTTTGGCAATCAGCCCCAGCATTTT.